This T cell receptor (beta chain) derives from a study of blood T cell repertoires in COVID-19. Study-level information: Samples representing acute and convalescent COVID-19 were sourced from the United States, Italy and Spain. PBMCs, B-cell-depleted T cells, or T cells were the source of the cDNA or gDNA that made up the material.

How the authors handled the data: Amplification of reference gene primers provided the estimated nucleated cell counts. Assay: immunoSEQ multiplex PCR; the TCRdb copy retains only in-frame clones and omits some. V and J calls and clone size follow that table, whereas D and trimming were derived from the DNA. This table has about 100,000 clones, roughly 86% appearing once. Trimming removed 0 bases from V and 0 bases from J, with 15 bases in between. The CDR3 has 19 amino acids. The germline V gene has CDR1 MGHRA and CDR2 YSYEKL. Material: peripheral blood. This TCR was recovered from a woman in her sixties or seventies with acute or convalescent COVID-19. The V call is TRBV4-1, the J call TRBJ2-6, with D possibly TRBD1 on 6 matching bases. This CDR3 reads CASSQDLVGAASGANVLTF. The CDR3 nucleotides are TGCGCCAGCAGCCAAGATCTAGTGGGGGCGGCCTCTGGGGCCAACGTCCTGACTTTC.